This T cell receptor beta chain derives from a study of blood T cell repertoires in COVID-19. Study-wide context: Whether acute or convalescent, the COVID-19 samples came from the United States, Italy and Spain. Sample material is recorded as cDNA or gDNA derived from T cells, B-cell-depleted T cells, or PBMCs.

Germline V gene sequence: CDR1 LNHDA, CDR2 SQIVND (reference sequence). The CDR3 has 15 residues. The trim removed 2 bases at V and 2 bases at J, leaving 4 bases unmatched. In the source study's methods: Reference gene primer amplification gave estimated nucleated cell counts. Profiled with immunoSEQ multiplex PCR; TCRdb holds only in-frame clones, not every one. Clone size and V and J calls were adopted from that table, with D and trimming inferred from the DNA. The sample includes 170,000 or so clones, around 87% of them seen just once. This receptor was taken from a young woman who had recovered from COVID-19. The chain couples TRBV19 to TRBJ2-5, with 8 positions matching TRBD1. Sequences were obtained from peripheral blood. CDR3 sequence reads: CASSIQGATQETQYF. The CDR3 bases are TGTGCCAGTAGTATACAGGGGGCCACTCAAGAGACCCAGTACTTC.